The sequence of this T cell receptor (beta chain) was determined in a study of blood T cell repertoires in COVID-19. Study at large: The analysed material was cDNA or gDNA that came from T cells, B-cell-depleted T cells, or PBMCs.

Some clones are missing from TCRdb's copy, which holds only in-frame ones; the method was immunoSEQ multiplex PCR. The table shows hundreds of thousands of clones, with around 86% occurring only once. Germline V gene sequence: CDR1 MGHDK, CDR2 SYGVNS. V shed 8 bases, J shed 6 bases, and the junction held 19 bases outside the gene matches. The CDR3 is 17 residues long. The sample taken for sequencing was peripheral blood. The TCR comes from a human donor in a cohort sampled during active COVID-19. The chain couples TRBV25-1 to TRBJ2-3; TRBD2 agrees at 8 bases. CDR3 sequence reads: CASQKMSGGRHRDTQYF. CDR3 nucleotides: TGTGCCAGCCAAAAGATGAGCGGGGGCCGCCATCGGGATACGCAGTATTTT.